This T cell receptor beta chain was obtained from a study of T cell changes during pregnancy in multiple sclerosis. Germline CDR1 and CDR2: MNHNS and SASEGT. Trimming pared 3 bases from V and 6 bases from J, leaving 8 bases between. The CDR3 has 13 residues. The repertoire was sequenced with immunoSEQ multiplex PCR; TCRdb's copy has only in-frame clones and lacks some. The repertoire holds 30,000 to 40,000 clones, with more than 75% as singletons. This specimen was CD4+ T cells from peripheral blood mononuclear cells, taken in the second trimester of pregnancy. The V call is TRBV6-1, the J call TRBJ1-4; D is perhaps TRBD1 (5 bases). The origin of this receptor is a female donor in good health, enrolled as a control in a pregnancy study. CDR3 nucleotides: TGTGCCAGCAGTGATCGGGGGGATGAAAAACTGTTTTTT. Protein product: CASSDRGDEKLFF.